This T cell receptor (beta chain) is from a study of cytomegalovirus exposure and HLA in healthy donors. General study points: For cytomegalovirus status, the classifier reportedly gave diagnoses with high specificity and sensitivity.

The PCR had 60 Vbeta and 13 Jbeta primers. Generated by immunoSEQ multiplex PCR, the TCRdb table keeps only in-frame clones and is missing some. Of more than 110,000 clones listed, about 79% are singletons. Points on this clone: Its antigen remains unidentified.

The trim removed 0 bases at V and 7 bases at J, leaving 8 bases unmatched. The CDR3 has 16 residues. The V gene's germline CDR1 is WNHNN and CDR2 SYGVQD (reference sequence). The sequence was collected from a man in his forties in good health and CMV-seropositive. Sequenced sample: PBMCs. The chain is built from TRBV10-1 and TRBJ2-1; 8 bases are shared with TRBD2. CDR3 sequence reads: CASSESTGGGGNEQFF. The CDR3 region has the DNA TGCGCCAGCAGTGAGTCGACGGGAGGGGGGGGAAATGAGCAGTTCTTC.